This TCR beta chain was observed in a study of T-cell reconstitution after alpha-beta-depleted transplantation in children. Unique molecular identifiers were incorporated when the TCRbeta library was constructed. TCRdb reprocessed the PCR reads with MiXCR, giving one entry per CDR3 protein. This repertoire shows about 400,000 distinct CDR3 sequences, approximately 20% found once; its top ten account for around 4%. V lost 3 bases and J lost 5, with 9 bases in between. The CDR3 has 13 residues. Germline V gene sequence: CDR1 SGHRS, CDR2 YFSETQ. The sample was PBMCs from the stem cell graft donor, taken from the stem cell graft. The receptor comes from a human donor who donated a stem cell graft to a child with acute myeloid leukemia. This chain joins TRBV5-1 and TRBJ2-1; tentatively, D is TRBD1 (6 bases). The CDR3 bases are TGCGCCAGCAGCTGGGACACCGACAATGAGCAGTTCTTC. Translated, it gives CASSWDTDNEQFF.